These 6 T cell receptor beta chains originate from one sample sequenced in a study of identical twins. TCRdb analysed the 5' RACE reads with MiXCR anew, one entry per CDR3 protein. The table shows approximately 630,000 distinct CDR3 sequences, with roughly 6.6% occurring only once. This sample also belongs to another study, concerning yellow fever vaccine responses in identical twins.

The sample taken for sequencing was PBMCs. These receptors all come from a woman aged 18-29 years in good health.

This clonotype has at least ten counts. The chain has TRBV11-2 and TRBJ1-1, with unresolved D. V gave up 5 bases and J gave up 6 bases, with 4 bases separating them. CDR1 SGHAT and CDR2 FQNNGV come from the germline V gene. The CDR3 contains 10 residues. CDR3 coding DNA: TGTGCCAGCAGCGTGGCTGAAGCTTTCTTT. Protein product: CASSVAEAFF.

This clonotype turned up a few times. The chain links TRBV19 to TRBJ2-7; possibly TRBD1 for D (6 bases). With 4 bases removed from V and 2 bases from J, the gap between germline ends came to 9 bases. CDR1 and CDR2 (germline): LNHDA, SQIVND (reference sequence). This CDR3 region has 13 residues. The CDR3 DNA reads TGTGCCAGTAGTACCACAGGGCCCTACGAGCAGTACTTC. Translation: CASSTTGPYEQYF.

CDR3 residues: CSAIGTEEGYGYTF. DNA of the CDR3: TGCAGTGCGATTGGGACAGAAGAGGGCTATGGCTACACCTTC. The chain recombines TRBV20-1 with TRBJ1-2; the match to TRBD1 covers 7 bases. Per the germline V gene, CDR1 is DFQATT and CDR2 is SNEGSKA (reference sequence). This CDR3 comprises 14 residues. The V gene end was trimmed by 6 bases and the J gene end by 4 bases; junction bases not matched to a gene: 11.

This clonotype was detected a few times. The chain joins TRBV24-1 to TRBJ2-3; tentatively, D is TRBD2 (6 bases). The CDR3 has 13 amino acids. Germline values: CDR1 KGHDR, CDR2 SFDVKD. The V end was cut by 9 bases, the J end by 9 bases, with 18 bases between. CDR3 amino acids: CATSGQTAGTQYF. The CDR3 nucleotides are TGTGCCACCTCAGGTCAGACGGCGGGGACGCAGTATTTT.

This clonotype showed up just a few times. The chain couples TRBV4-1 to TRBJ2-2; 7 bases line up with TRBD1. Germline values: CDR1 MGHRA, CDR2 YSYEKL. The CDR3 totals 17 residues. The V gene end was trimmed by 0 bases and the J gene end by 3 bases; junction bases not matched to a gene: 7. The CDR3 DNA reads TGCGCCAGCAGCCAAGAAGAAGGGACAGTGTACACCGGGGAGCTGTTTTTT. Protein: CASSQEEGTVYTGELFF.

The V gene is TRBV7-8, the J gene TRBJ2-7; 8 bases are a match to TRBD2. Germline V gene sequence: CDR1 SGHVS, CDR2 FQNEAQ. The trim removed 5 bases at V and 3 bases at J, leaving 9 bases unmatched. This CDR3 region has 15 residues. The DNA for the CDR3 is TGTGCCAGCAGCAGCGGGGGAGGAGGTTTCTACGAGCAGTACGTC. Amino acids: CASSSGGGGFYEQYV.